A selection of T cell receptor beta chains follows, all from one sample in a study of cytomegalovirus exposure and HLA in healthy donors. Profiling relied on immunoSEQ multiplex PCR, and the TCRdb table lists in-frame clones only, not all of them. The sample lists 150,000 to 200,000 clones; around 79% were seen once. The sequencing sample was made of PBMCs. These receptors were taken from a woman aged 45 to 65 in good health and CMV-seronegative. Each CDR3 is given with its conserved first and last residue. Each record gives: J gene, clone size, V gene, D gene, CDR3 protein, CDR3 DNA. D genes are given only for firm matches. Clone size is given for some rows only: seen once, a few or many times, or a class if the clone is expanded.

>TRBJ1-1|few|TRBV2|TRBD1
CASSGAGTGVGTEAFF
TGTGCCAGCAGTGGGGCAGGGACAGGGGTAGGCACTGAAGCTTTCTTT
>TRBJ1-1|once|TRBV6-5|TRBD1
CASRDPGGANTEAFF
TGTGCCAGCAGAGATCCAGGGGGAGCGAACACTGAAGCTTTCTTT
>TRBJ2-1|-|TRBV7-2|TRBD2
CASSLGRGSYNEQFF
TGTGCCAGCAGCCTCGGGAGGGGCTCCTACAATGAGCAGTTCTTC
>TRBJ1-1|few|TRBV5-1|TRBD1
CASSPGQGRTEAFF
TGCGCCAGCAGCCCGGGACAGGGTCGGACTGAAGCTTTCTTT
>TRBJ2-1|-|TRBV7-2|TRBD1
CASSGRDRVTNEQFF
TGTGCCAGCAGCGGCCGGGACAGGGTAACAAATGAGCAGTTCTTC
>TRBJ1-2|-|TRBV19|TRBD1
CAATGGDGYTF
TGTGCGGCCACAGGGGGCGACGGCTACACCTTC
>TRBJ2-3|-|TRBV19|TRBD2
CASSPYSGAAGTQYF
TGTGCCAGTAGTCCCTATAGCGGGGCCGCGGGTACGCAGTATTTT
>TRBJ1-1|-|TRBV10-3|-
CAISEGGSYTEAFF
TGTGCCATCAGTGAGGGGGGCAGTTACACTGAAGCTTTCTTT
>TRBJ2-7|-|TRBV14|TRBD2
CASSQDLGTSGFSSYEQYF
TGTGCCAGCAGCCAAGATCTAGGCACTAGCGGTTTCAGCTCCTACGAGCAGTACTTC
>TRBJ2-3|-|TRBV7-9|TRBD1
CASRHRQGHTQYF
TGTGCCAGCAGACATAGACAGGGTCATACGCAGTATTTT
>TRBJ2-7|-|TRBV9|-
CASSVATGVSGIPYEQYF
TGTGCCAGCAGCGTAGCTACAGGAGTTAGCGGAATCCCCTACGAGCAGTACTTC
>TRBJ1-2|-|TRBV19|-
CASRLSHGYTF
TGTGCCAGCAGACTTTCTCATGGCTACACCTTC
>TRBJ2-7|few|TRBV7-2|TRBD2
CASSLGTSGRYEQYF
TGTGCCAGCAGCTTGGGGACTAGCGGGAGATACGAGCAGTACTTC
>TRBJ2-5|few|TRBV7-2|-
CASSLDGRQETQYF
TGTGCCAGCAGCCTAGACGGGAGACAAGAGACCCAGTACTTC
>TRBJ2-1|-|TRBV7-9|TRBD2
CASSLWGGTSGSHEQFF
TGTGCCAGCAGCTTATGGGGGGGGACTAGCGGGAGTCATGAGCAGTTCTTC
>TRBJ1-1|-|TRBV7-3|TRBD1
CASSFGTGHTEAFF
TGTGCCAGCAGCTTCGGGACAGGGCACACTGAAGCTTTCTTT
>TRBJ2-1|-|TRBV19|TRBD2
CASSLREGLAYDEQFF
TGTGCCAGTAGTCTCCGTGAAGGACTAGCGTACGATGAGCAGTTCTTC
>TRBJ1-2|-|TRBV6-5|-
CASSYVRVVLRDGYTF
TGTGCCAGCAGTTACGTCAGGGTTGTGCTTCGAGATGGCTACACCTTC
>TRBJ1-1|-|TRBV7-2|TRBD1
CASSLAMGQGPNTEAFF
TGTGCCAGCAGCTTAGCCATGGGACAGGGGCCGAACACTGAAGCTTTCTTT
>TRBJ1-2|-|TRBV6-5|TRBD1
CAGTRDRVEGYTF
TGTGCCGGAACCCGGGACAGGGTTGAAGGCTACACCTTC
>TRBJ2-3|-|TRBV7-6|TRBD1
CASSLRQGALVADTQYF
TGTGCCAGCAGCTTGAGACAGGGGGCCCTTGTTGCAGATACGCAGTATTTT
>TRBJ1-1|-|TRBV5-8|-
CASSLVPGARYTEAFF
TGTGCCAGCAGCTTGGTTCCAGGGGCGCGTTACACTGAAGCTTTCTTT
>TRBJ1-2|-|TRBV7-9|TRBD1
CASSPTGQIHGYTF
TGTGCCAGCAGCCCTACGGGACAGATCCATGGCTACACCTTC
>TRBJ1-2|few|TRBV6-6|-
CASLRTATNYGYTF
TGTGCCAGCCTACGGACAGCTACTAACTATGGCTACACCTTC
>TRBJ1-1|once|TRBV5-6|TRBD1
CASSLYDREYSEAFF
TGTGCCAGCAGCTTGTACGACAGGGAATATTCTGAAGCTTTCTTT
>TRBJ2-7|-|TRBV5-6|TRBD1
CASSPTGARSYEQYF
TGTGCCAGCAGCCCTACAGGGGCTCGTTCCTACGAGCAGTACTTC
>TRBJ2-5|-|TRBV7-2|TRBD2
CASSLYTLSGGGETQYF
TGTGCCAGCAGCCTCTATACACTAAGCGGGGGAGGTGAGACCCAGTACTTC
>TRBJ1-5|few|TRBV7-8|-
CASSTRQADQPQHF
TGTGCCAGCAGCACCCGACAGGCAGATCAGCCCCAGCATTTT
>TRBJ2-1|-|TRBV5-1|-
CASSLDRAYNEQFF
TGCGCCAGCAGCTTGGACAGGGCCTACAATGAGCAGTTCTTC
>TRBJ1-1|-|TRBV29-1|TRBD1
CSALGQGNTEAFF
TGCAGCGCCCTGGGACAGGGGAACACTGAAGCTTTCTTT
>TRBJ2-6|-|TRBV9|-
CASSVVPGAGANVLTF
TGTGCCAGCAGCGTAGTACCGGGAGCGGGGGCCAACGTCCTGACTTTC
>TRBJ2-2|-|TRBV4-2|-
CASSPSGGGEVGELFF
TGTGCCAGCAGCCCGAGCGGAGGAGGGGAGGTCGGGGAGCTGTTTTTT